This T cell receptor beta chain was captured in a study of cytomegalovirus exposure and HLA in healthy donors. Likely unrecorded immune exposures existed in these nominally healthy donors. V lost 3 bases, J lost 1 base, and 11 bases lay in between. The germline CDR1 and CDR2 sequences are LNHDA and SQIVND (reference sequence). The CDR3 is made up of 15 amino acids. General observations from the study: In a later analysis, V- and J-gene trimming of beta chains associated with a DCLRE1C missense variant, replicated independently.

Notes on this clone: Its antigen is currently unknown.

Primers included in the PCR were 60 Vbeta and 13 Jbeta primers. Clones were sequenced by immunoSEQ multiplex PCR, and TCRdb holds only the in-frame ones, with some missing. The sample comprises roughly 150,000 clones, under 85% of which are singletons, and 4.1% rests with the top ten. The V call is TRBV19, the J call TRBJ2-3; possibly TRBD1 for D (6 bases). Sequenced sample: PBMCs. The TCR comes from a man aged 50-59 years in good health and CMV-seropositive. In nucleotides, the CDR3 is TGTGCCAGTAGTATGGGACAAAAGGGCACAGATACGCAGTATTTT. Its protein product is CASSMGQKGTDTQYF.